The present entry profiles one T cell receptor beta chain with its context. Its antigen is still unknown. TCRdb's table, derived via immunoSEQ multiplex PCR, lists solely in-frame clones and lacks some. Of roughly 100,000 clones in the sample, approximately 90% were seen once. The data derive from a study of OX40 agonist ivuxolimab in advanced cancers. Study-level findings and limits: Expansion of clones was among the lowest in partial responders at 0.1-3.0 mg/kg.

The germline CDR1 and CDR2 sequences are GTSNPN and SVGIG (reference sequence). The CDR3 is 13 residues long. V lost 5 bases and J lost 2, with 10 bases in between. This TCR came from an adult with an advanced solid tumor such as melanoma, head and neck, liver or kidney cancer. The sample in question was CD4+ or CD8+ T cells sorted from blood, obtained in a trial of the OX40 agonist ivuxolimab. This chain joins TRBV30 and TRBJ1-3; D uncertain. As DNA, the CDR3 is TGTGCCTGGGGCCGCTCAACTGGAAACACCATATATTTT. It encodes CAWGRSTGNTIYF. Filled out from reference TRBV30 and TRBJ1-3, the complete variable domain reads SQTIHQWPATLVQPVGSPLSLECTVEGTSNPNLYWYRQAAGRGLQLLFYSVGIGQISSEVPQNLSASRPQDRQFILSSKKLLLSDSGFYLCAWGRSTGNTIYFGEGSWLTVV.